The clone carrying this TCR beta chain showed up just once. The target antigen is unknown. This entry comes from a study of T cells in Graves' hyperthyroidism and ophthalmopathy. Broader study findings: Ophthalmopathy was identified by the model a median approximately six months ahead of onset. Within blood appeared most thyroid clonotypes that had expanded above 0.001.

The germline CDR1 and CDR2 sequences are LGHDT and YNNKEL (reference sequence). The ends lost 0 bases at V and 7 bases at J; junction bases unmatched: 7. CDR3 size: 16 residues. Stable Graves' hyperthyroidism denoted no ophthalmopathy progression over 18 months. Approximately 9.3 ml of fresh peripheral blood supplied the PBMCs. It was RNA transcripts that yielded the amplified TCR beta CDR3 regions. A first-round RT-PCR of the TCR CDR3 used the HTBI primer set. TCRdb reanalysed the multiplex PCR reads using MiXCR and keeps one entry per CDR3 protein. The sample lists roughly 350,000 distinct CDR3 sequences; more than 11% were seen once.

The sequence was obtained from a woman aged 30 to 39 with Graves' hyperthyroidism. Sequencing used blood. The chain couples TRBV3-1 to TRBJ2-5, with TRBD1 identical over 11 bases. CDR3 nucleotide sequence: TGTGCCAGCAGCCAAGATCAAGGGGGACAGGGGGGGACCCAGTACTTC. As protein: CASSQDQGGQGGTQYF.